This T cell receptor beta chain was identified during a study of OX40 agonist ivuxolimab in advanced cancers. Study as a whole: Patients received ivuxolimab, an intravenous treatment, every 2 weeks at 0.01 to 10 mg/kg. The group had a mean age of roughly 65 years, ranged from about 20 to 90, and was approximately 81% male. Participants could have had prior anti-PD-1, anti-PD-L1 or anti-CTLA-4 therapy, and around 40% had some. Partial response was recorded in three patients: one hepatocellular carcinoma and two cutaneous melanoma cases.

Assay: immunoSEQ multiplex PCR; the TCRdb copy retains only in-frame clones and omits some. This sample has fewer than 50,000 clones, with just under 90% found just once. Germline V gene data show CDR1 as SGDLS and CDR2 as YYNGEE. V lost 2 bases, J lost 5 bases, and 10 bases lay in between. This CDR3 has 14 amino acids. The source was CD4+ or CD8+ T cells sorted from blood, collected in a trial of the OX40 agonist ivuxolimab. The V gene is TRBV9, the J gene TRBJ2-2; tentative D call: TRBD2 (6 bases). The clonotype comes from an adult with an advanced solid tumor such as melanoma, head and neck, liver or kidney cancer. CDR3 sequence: CASSVGGRTGELFF. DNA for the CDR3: TGTGCCAGCAGCGTGGGGGGACGGACCGGGGAGCTGTTTTTT.